This entry concerns a single T cell receptor beta chain. This sample is drawn from a study of blood T cell repertoires in COVID-19. Across the whole study: Samples of COVID-19 (acute and convalescent) were obtained from the United States, Italy and Spain. The cDNA or gDNA used as material had been derived from T cells, B-cell-depleted T cells, or PBMCs.

As originally analysed: Estimates of nucleated cell counts were drawn from the amplification of reference gene primers. The table came from immunoSEQ multiplex PCR; TCRdb's copy has only in-frame clones and leaves some out. V and J calls plus clone size are reproduced from that table; the DNA served to infer D and trimming. The data contain 190,000 or so clones, 87% of them singletons. The CDR3 has 12 residues. V was clipped by 4 bases and J by 17 bases, with 15 bases between them. The V gene's germline CDR1 is MDHEN and CDR2 SYDVKM. The gene calls are TRBV28 and TRBJ1-6; D possibly corresponds to TRBD1 (6 bases). The receptor was derived from a man aged 40-49 years with active or convalescent COVID-19. The specimen sequenced was peripheral blood. The CDR3 here is CASSSRGQRFHF. The CDR3 region has the DNA TGTGCCAGCAGTTCCCGAGGACAGAGGTTCCACTTT.